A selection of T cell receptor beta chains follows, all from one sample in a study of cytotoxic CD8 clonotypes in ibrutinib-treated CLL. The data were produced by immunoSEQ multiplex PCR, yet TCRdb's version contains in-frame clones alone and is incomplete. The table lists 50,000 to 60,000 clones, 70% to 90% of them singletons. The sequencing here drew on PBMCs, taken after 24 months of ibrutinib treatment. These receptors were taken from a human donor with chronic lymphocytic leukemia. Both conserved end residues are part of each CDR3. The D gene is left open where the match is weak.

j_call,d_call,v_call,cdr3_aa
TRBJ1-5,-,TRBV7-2,CASSREPNQPQHF
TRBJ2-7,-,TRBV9,CASDVGYEQYF
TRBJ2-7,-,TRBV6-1,CASNLIAHEQYF
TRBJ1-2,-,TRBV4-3,CASSQDGMDSYGYTF
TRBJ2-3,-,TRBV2,CASSPNINRDFYTDTQYF
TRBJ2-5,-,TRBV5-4,CASSGPGKETQYF
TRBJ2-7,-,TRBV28,CASKRGRTGDYEQYF
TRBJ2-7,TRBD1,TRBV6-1,CASSEMWTGENEQYF
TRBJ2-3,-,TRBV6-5,CASSYLDRPTDTQYF
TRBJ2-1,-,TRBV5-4,CASSLQGGLWNEQFF
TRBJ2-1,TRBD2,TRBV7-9,CASSASGGSYNEQFF
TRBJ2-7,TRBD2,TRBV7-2,CASSQGLAGKGEQYF
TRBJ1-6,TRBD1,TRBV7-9,CASSFETGASPLHF
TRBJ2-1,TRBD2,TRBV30,CAWDRISGGSYNEQFF
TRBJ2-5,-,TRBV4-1,CASSQGNQETQYF
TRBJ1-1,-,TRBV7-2,CASSRSRDTSEAFF
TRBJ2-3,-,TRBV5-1,CATSTSPYNTQYF
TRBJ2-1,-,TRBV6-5,CASSPGGGRNEQFF
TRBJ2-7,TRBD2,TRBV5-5,CASSPDSGISYEQYF
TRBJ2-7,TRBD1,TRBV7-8,CASSLAWDRGGEQYF
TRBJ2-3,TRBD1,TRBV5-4,CASSAPQGARTDTQYF
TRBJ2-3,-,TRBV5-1,CASSLFGSTDTQYF